This TCR beta chain comes out of a study of cytomegalovirus exposure and HLA in healthy donors. Whole-study findings and limits: There were some public TCRs occurring in many donors, but most TCR sequences were rare.

The PCR was carried out with 60 Vbeta primers and 13 Jbeta primers. Clones were sequenced by immunoSEQ multiplex PCR, and TCRdb holds only the in-frame ones, with some missing. Of fewer than 150,000 clones listed, about 80% are singletons. As concerns this clone: Its antigen is undetermined.

This TCR derives from a man younger than 45 in good health and CMV-seronegative. The sample comprised PBMCs.

In DNA, the CDR3 is TGTGCCAGCAGTTTAGGGTACAGGGAGACTAATCAGCCCCAGCATTTT. This codes for CASSLGYRETNQPQHF. The rearrangement links TRBV28 to TRBJ1-5; TRBD1 might be the D (6 bases). The V end lost 2 bases, the J end lost 4 bases, and 15 bases lay between the germline ends. CDR1 and CDR2 from the germline V gene are MDHEN and SYDVKM. This CDR3 region has 16 residues.